These T cell receptor beta chains were read from a single sample in a study of monozygotic twins with inflammatory bowel disease. TCRdb re-called the 5' RACE reads and shows each CDR3 protein once, DNA omitted. The sample's table shows approximately 160,000 distinct CDR3 sequences. The specimen was blood. The receptors come from a human donor with ulcerative colitis or Crohn's disease, or a healthy co-twin of an affected twin (not recorded which). CDR3s include the opening cysteine and the closing phenylalanine or tryptophan. Each record gives: J gene, V gene, CDR3 protein.

>TRBJ2-2|TRBV7-9
CASSLAPGLSGELFF
>TRBJ2-1|TRBV18
CASSRDRGSSYNEQFF
>TRBJ2-3|TRBV13
CASSLGASSTDTQYF
>TRBJ1-4|TRBV6-5
CASSYSRGTNERLFF
>TRBJ2-1|TRBV7-3
CASSSLPGFNEQFF
>TRBJ2-5|TRBV6-1
CASESEGGPGETQYF
>TRBJ2-3|TRBV20-1
CSTAPTDTQYF
>TRBJ1-4|TRBV25-1
CASSTRATTNEKLFF
>TRBJ2-1|TRBV20-1
CSARDSTSGRNEQFF
>TRBJ2-1|TRBV5-1
CASSLDRVGNEQFF
>TRBJ1-2|TRBV25-1
CASTPGTRGLFRGYTF
>TRBJ1-6|TRBV20-1
CSARPGQYNSPLHF
>TRBJ1-5|TRBV4-1
CASSPTGTVQPQHF
>TRBJ1-1|TRBV28
CASSPPGTGFSEAFF
>TRBJ2-1|TRBV20-1
CSASAGGGYNEQFF
>TRBJ1-1|TRBV3-1
CASSTRTGQSEAFF
>TRBJ1-2|TRBV11-1
CASSLAAGTGLDFYGYTF
>TRBJ2-2|TRBV6-1
CASRAAGDGSGELFF
>TRBJ1-2|TRBV29-1
CSVATGSYGYTF
>TRBJ2-7|TRBV7-9
CASSLLGDFNYEQYF
>TRBJ2-1|TRBV20-1
CSANPPDGGGGRNEQFF
>TRBJ1-5|TRBV10-3
CATQDGPSNQPQHF
>TRBJ2-4|TRBV11-2
CASSPSLSRGSLAKNIQYF
>TRBJ1-4|TRBV20-1
CSARSGEATNEKLFF
>TRBJ2-3|TRBV5-1
CASSSLAGGPSTDTQYF
>TRBJ2-2|TRBV18
CASSPTANTGELFF
>TRBJ1-1|TRBV2
CASSDIMNTEAFF